Presented here are 27 T cell receptor beta chains from one specimen sequenced in a study of spatial heterogeneity in lung cancer. A single record per CDR3 protein comes from TCRdb applying MiXCR to the 5' RACE reads. Among about 3,100 distinct CDR3 sequences listed, 4.7% were seen once. Time point meaning: sample taken at primary tumor resection. The sequenced sample was normal lung tissue next to the tumor, obtained at surgery. The receptor source for this set is a male donor with early-stage non-small cell lung cancer.

This clonotype is termed medium-sized. V is TRBV29-1 and J is TRBJ1-2; 9 bases line up with TRBD1. This CDR3 has 12 amino acids. J gave up 5 bases and V 8 bases, and 6 bases lay outside the gene matches. CDR1 is SQVTM and CDR2 is ANQGSEA in the germline V gene. CDR3 in amino acids: CSSRDRAYGYTF. CDR3 nucleotides: TGCAGCTCCCGGGACAGGGCTTATGGCTACACCTTC.

By proportion, this clonotype is medium-sized (0.01 to 0.1%). The chain has TRBV10-3 and TRBJ1-4; TRBD1 matches 8 bases. This CDR3 is 16 amino acids long. Germline lookup yields CDR1 ENHRY and CDR2 SYGVKD. The trim removed 0 bases at V and 6 bases at J, leaving 6 bases unmatched. DNA of the CDR3: TGTGCCATCAGTGAGTCAGACAGGGGAAGTCATGAAAAACTGTTTTTT. Its translation: CAISESDRGSHEKLFF.

This clonotype counts as medium-sized (0.01 to 0.1%). This chain joins TRBV5-6 and TRBJ1-1; TRBD1 is a possible D gene (5 bases). The CDR3 loop spans 14 amino acids. Trimming pared 3 bases from V and 3 bases from J, leaving 12 bases between. The V gene's germline CDR1 is SGHDT and CDR2 YYEEEE. This CDR3 is CASSSGHGDTEAFF. The CDR3 bases are TGTGCCAGCAGCTCCGGACACGGGGACACTGAAGCTTTCTTT.

This clonotype is termed medium-sized (0.01 to 0.1%). The J gene is TRBJ2-1, the V gene TRBV18; the D gene is possibly TRBD2 (6 bases). The CDR3 has 16 residues. V lost 1 base and J lost 7, with 17 bases in between. The germline CDR1 and CDR2 sequences are KGHSH and LQKENI. CDR3 sequence (DNA): TGTGCCAGCTCACCACGCCTGGAGGGCAGGCAAAATGAGCAGTTCTTC. This codes for CASSPRLEGRQNEQFF.

This clonotype rates as medium-sized (0.01 to 0.1%). This rearrangement joins TRBV7-9 to TRBJ2-1; D unresolved. Germline lookup yields CDR1 SEHNR and CDR2 FQNEAQ (reference sequence). Trimming removed 1 base at V and 0 bases at J, with 7 bases between. The CDR3 loop spans 15 amino acids. Written as DNA, the CDR3 is TGTGCCAGCAGCTTAGTGAGGATCTCCTACAATGAGCAGTTCTTC. Amino acids: CASSLVRISYNEQFF.

This clonotype is deemed medium-sized. The chain joins TRBV4-1 to TRBJ2-7; D might be TRBD1 or TRBD2, each matching 5 bases. This CDR3 has 15 residues. The ends were cut back, 0 bases at V and 7 bases at J, with 16 bases in the middle. The V gene's germline CDR1 is MGHRA and CDR2 YSYEKL. CDR3 residues: CASSQEGSGTREQYF. The CDR3 DNA reads as TGCGCCAGCAGCCAAGAAGGGTCAGGGACCAGGGAGCAGTACTTC.

In its sample, this clonotype was seen many times. The V and J genes are TRBV5-1 and TRBJ1-1; 7 bases are a match to TRBD1. J was trimmed by 2 bases and V by 0 bases; bases with no gene match: 7. The CDR3 contains 16 residues. Germline V gene lookup returns CDR1 SGHRS and CDR2 YFSETQ. DNA of the CDR3: TGCGCCAGCAGCTTGGCACAGGGGAAGGGAAACACTGAAGCTTTCTTT. Translated, it gives CASSLAQGKGNTEAFF.

The V call is TRBV5-5, the J call TRBJ2-3, with D maybe TRBD1 (6 bases). The CDR3 is 15 amino acids. Germline CDR1 and CDR2: SGHKS and YYEKEE (reference sequence). V shed 3 bases and J shed 0 bases, with 11 bases lying between them. This CDR3 is CASSWTASSTDTQYF. CDR3 nucleotides: TGTGCCAGCAGCTGGACAGCCTCTAGCACAGATACGCAGTATTTT.

Sample share makes this clonotype medium-sized. V and J are TRBV10-1 and TRBJ2-1, with TRBD2 matching 9 bases. With V trimmed by 2 bases and J by 2 bases, 1 base remained unmatched. CDR3 length: 15 residues. Germline V gene data show CDR1 as WNHNN and CDR2 as SYGVQD (reference sequence). CDR3 sequence: CASSERTSAYNEQFF. For the CDR3, the DNA is TGCGCCAGCAGTGAGAGGACTAGCGCCTACAATGAGCAGTTCTTC.

This clonotype is categorized as medium-sized. The rearrangement links TRBV18 to TRBJ1-2; D ambiguous. The CDR3 contains 15 residues. V gave up 3 bases and J gave up 0 bases, with 11 bases separating them. Looked up from germline, CDR1 is KGHSH and CDR2 is LQKENI. CDR3 DNA: TGTGCCAGCTCACCCGAGGGTCCAACTAACTATGGCTACACCTTC. It translates to CASSPEGPTNYGYTF.

This clonotype is judged medium-sized. The chain has TRBV28 and TRBJ1-5; D is perhaps TRBD1 (5 bases). The CDR3 consists of 16 residues. Germline V gene data show CDR1 as MDHEN and CDR2 as SYDVKM. With 6 bases removed from V and 0 bases from J, the gap between germline ends came to 15 bases. CDR3 sequence: CASSPSGRDSNQPQHF. CDR3 sequence (DNA): TGTGCCAGCAGCCCTTCAGGGAGGGATAGCAATCAGCCCCAGCATTTT.

Relative to its sample, this clonotype is medium-sized. The gene calls are TRBV7-9 and TRBJ2-7; TRBD1 matches 10 bases. J gave up 4 bases and V 4 bases, and 4 bases lay outside the gene matches. This CDR3 region has 14 residues. Germline CDR1 and CDR2: SEHNR and FQNEAQ (reference sequence). For the CDR3, the DNA is TGTGCCAGCAGCTCCGGGACAGGGGAGTACGAGCAGTACTTC. Its translation is CASSSGTGEYEQYF. Combining the CDR3 with reference TRBV7-9 and TRBJ2-7 gives the whole variable domain DTGVSQNPRHKITKRGQNVTFRCDPISEHNRLYWYRQTLGQGPEFLTYFQNEAQLEKSRLLSDRFSAERPKGSFSTLEIQRTEQGDSAMYLCASSSGTGEYEQYFGPGTRLTVT.

There are a few counts of this clonotype. CDR3 sequence reads: CASSPTGGNQPQHF. CDR3 in DNA: TGTGCCAGCTCCCCAACAGGGGGCAATCAGCCCCAGCATTTT. The V and J genes are TRBV18 and TRBJ1-5, with 7 bases fitting TRBD1. Losses at the gene ends were 6 bases for V and 2 bases for J; bases not matched to a gene: 4. This CDR3 is built from 14 residues. Germline V gene sequence: CDR1 KGHSH, CDR2 LQKENI.

Within the sample, this clonotype is medium-sized. This chain connects TRBV5-1 to TRBJ1-4; D not resolved. V was cut by 0 bases and J by 0 bases, with 12 bases left in between. CDR1 is SGHRS, CDR2 YFSETQ, per germline. This CDR3 region has 17 residues. In DNA form, the CDR3 reads TGCGCCAGCAGCTTGGATCTAGGGCGAGCAACTAATGAAAAACTGTTTTTT. Protein: CASSLDLGRATNEKLFF.

This clonotype showed up many times. The chain links TRBV29-1 to TRBJ2-3, with 8 positions matching TRBD2. V shed 0 bases and J 2 bases; nucleotides not matched to a gene: 10. CDR3 length: 17 residues. Germline lookup yields CDR1 SQVTM and CDR2 ANQGSEA. The CDR3, as DNA: TGCAGCGTTGAAGATCGGAAGCGGGGGCTACCCACAGATACGCAGTATTTT. Protein product: CSVEDRKRGLPTDTQYF.

This clonotype is hyperexpanded. V usage is TRBV29-1 and J usage is TRBJ2-1; 13 bases are a match to TRBD2. The junction had 6 bases not matched to a gene; V was cut back by 5 bases and J by 5 bases. Germline CDR1 SQVTM, CDR2 ANQGSEA. The CDR3 spans 15 residues. The CDR3 reads CSVSPGLAGDNEQFF. For the CDR3, the DNA is TGCAGCGTTTCCCCCGGACTAGCGGGGGACAATGAGCAGTTCTTC.

This clonotype was detected ten times or more. The chain employs TRBV7-2 and TRBJ2-7; tentatively, D is TRBD1 or TRBD2 (5 bases each). CDR3 length: 12 residues. Germline V gene sequence: CDR1 SGHTA, CDR2 FQGNSA. V was pared by 2 bases and J by 7 bases, with 9 bases between. The CDR3 sequence: CASSLTGQEQYF. CDR3 DNA: TGTGCCAGCAGCTTAACGGGGCAGGAGCAGTACTTC.

By proportion, this clonotype is large (0.1 to 1%). The CDR3: CSAQGLAGRTDTQYF. The CDR3 nucleotides are TGCAGCGCCCAAGGACTAGCGGGACGCACAGATACGCAGTATTTT. The chain combines TRBV29-1 with TRBJ2-3, with TRBD2 matching over 12 bases. The length of the CDR3 is 15 residues. The junction had 6 bases not matched to a gene; V was cut back by 7 bases and J by 1 base. Per the germline V gene, CDR1 is SQVTM and CDR2 is ANQGSEA.

This clonotype is medium-sized within its sample. The rearrangement joins TRBV6-2 or TRBV6-3 to TRBJ2-1; possible D gene TRBD2, 5 bases. The germline V gene encodes CDR1 MNHEY and CDR2 SVGEGT. V lost 6 bases and J lost 1, with 16 bases in between. CDR3 length equals 16 residues. DNA for the CDR3: TGTGCCAGCAGCTCGGCGAGCGGTCTATCCTACAATGAGCAGTTCTTC. Amino acid sequence: CASSSASGLSYNEQFF.

By proportion, this clonotype is medium-sized. The V gene is TRBV19, the J gene TRBJ2-3; tentative D call: TRBD2 (6 bases). There are 14 residues in the CDR3. V lost 1 base and J 1 base, leaving 6 bases between the germline ends. Germline lookup yields CDR1 LNHDA and CDR2 SQIVND (reference sequence). CDR3 region: CASSIAGGTDTQYF. The CDR3 region has the DNA TGTGCCAGTAGTATAGCGGGAGGCACAGATACGCAGTATTTT.

This clonotype qualifies as medium-sized. This chain uses TRBV4-3 with TRBJ2-3; 10 bases map to TRBD1. The CDR3 covers 16 residues. V gave up 4 bases and J gave up 3 bases; unmatched junction bases: 7. Germline CDR1 reads LGHNA; CDR2 reads YSLEER. CDR3 residues: CASSPADRGQTDTQYF. The CDR3 DNA sequence: TGCGCCAGCAGCCCGGCAGACAGGGGGCAGACAGATACGCAGTATTTT.

This clonotype counts as medium-sized. The chain has TRBV20-1 and TRBJ2-7; 11 nucleotides agree with TRBD2. J lost 0 bases, V lost 3 bases, and 7 bases had no gene match. This CDR3 contains 16 residues. CDR1 is DFQATT and CDR2 is SNEGSKA in the germline V gene (reference sequence). The CDR3 spells CSASHGLAGRSYEQYF. The CDR3 bases are TGCAGTGCTAGCCACGGACTAGCGGGCCGCTCCTACGAGCAGTACTTC.

This clonotype rates as medium-sized. The genes are TRBV7-9 and TRBJ2-2; D remains unclear. This CDR3 contains 12 residues. Per germline, CDR1 SEHNR and CDR2 FQNEAQ (reference sequence). The V end was cut by 3 bases, the J end by 7 bases, with 6 bases between. The CDR3 loop reads CASSFGDGELFF. The CDR3 DNA reads TGTGCCAGCAGCTTTGGAGACGGGGAGCTGTTTTTT.

This clonotype is deemed medium-sized. The chain is built from TRBV10-3 and TRBJ2-3; TRBD2 agrees at 11 bases. Germline assignment: CDR1 ENHRY and CDR2 SYGVKD. V lost 4 bases, J lost 0 bases, and 6 bases stayed unmatched. This CDR3 has 17 amino acids. CDR3 bases: TGTGCCATCAGTGGTTCGACTAGCGGGGCTAGCACAGATACGCAGTATTTT. Protein product: CAISGSTSGASTDTQYF.

This clonotype counts as medium-sized. This chain links TRBV29-1 with TRBJ2-7; D is unresolved. V lost 3 bases and J 2 bases, leaving 8 bases between the germline ends. This CDR3 contains 12 residues. Per germline, CDR1 SQVTM and CDR2 ANQGSEA. The DNA for the CDR3 is TGCAGCGTTGATGACGGACCCTACGAGCAGTACTTC. This gives the protein CSVDDGPYEQYF.

Within the sample, this clonotype is medium-sized. The chain uses TRBV20-1 and TRBJ2-3; 8 bases are shared with TRBD1. The V gene end was trimmed by 1 base and the J gene end by 4 bases; junction bases not matched to a gene: 4. Germline CDR1 is DFQATT and CDR2 is SNEGSKA (reference sequence). CDR3 length equals 14 residues. The CDR3 sequence is CSARGDRPADTQYF. The CDR3 region has the DNA TGCAGTGCTAGAGGGGACAGGCCTGCAGATACGCAGTATTTT.

By proportion, this clonotype is medium-sized (0.01 to 0.1%). This chain links TRBV9 with TRBJ2-2; D perhaps matches TRBD2 (5 bases). This CDR3 has 16 residues. Per germline, CDR1 SGDLS and CDR2 YYNGEE. Trimming removed 0 bases at V and 1 base at J, with 10 bases between. CDR3 DNA: TGTGCCAGCAGCGTAGATTTGCGGGTGAACACCGGGGAGCTGTTTTTT. This translates into CASSVDLRVNTGELFF.